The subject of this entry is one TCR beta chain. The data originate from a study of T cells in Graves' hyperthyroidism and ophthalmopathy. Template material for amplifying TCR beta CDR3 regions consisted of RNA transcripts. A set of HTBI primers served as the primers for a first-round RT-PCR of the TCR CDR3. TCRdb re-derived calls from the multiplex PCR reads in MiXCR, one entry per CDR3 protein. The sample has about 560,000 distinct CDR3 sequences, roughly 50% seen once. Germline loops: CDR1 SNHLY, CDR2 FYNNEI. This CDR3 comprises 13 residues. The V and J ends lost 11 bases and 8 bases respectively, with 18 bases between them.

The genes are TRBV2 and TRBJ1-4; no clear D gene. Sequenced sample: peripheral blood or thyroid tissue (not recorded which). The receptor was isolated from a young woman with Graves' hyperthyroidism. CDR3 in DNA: TGTGCCTGGAGTCCCGACCTCACCGAAAAACTGTTTTTT. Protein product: CAWSPDLTEKLFF. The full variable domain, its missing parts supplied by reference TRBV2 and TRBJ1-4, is EPEVTQTPSHQVTQMGQEVILRCVPISNHLYFYWYRQILGQKVEFLVSFYNNEISEKSEIFDDQFSVERPDGSNFTLKIRSTKLEDSAMYFCAWSPDLTEKLFFGSGTQLSVL.